What follows are 25 T cell receptor beta chains derived from one specimen sequenced in a study of breast tumors, draining lymph nodes, adjacent tissues. TCRdb re-derived calls from the multiplex PCR reads in MiXCR, one entry per CDR3 protein. The table shows under 25,000 distinct CDR3 sequences, with 45% to 60% occurring only once. Material for sequencing was breast tumor tissue. These receptors originate from a female donor with breast cancer. Some clones in this sample may be carry-over from other donors' samples.

This clonotype was seen repeatedly, ten times or more. The chain carries TRBV2 and TRBJ2-1; TRBD2 is a possible D gene (6 bases). Germline V CDR1 and CDR2: SNHLY, FYNNEI. With 3 bases removed from V and 2 bases from J, the gap between germline ends came to 14 bases. The CDR3 has 16 residues. In DNA, the CDR3 is TGTGCCAGCAGTGATTGGGGCGGGGCGGCCTACAATGAGCAGTTCTTC. Its translation is CASSDWGGAAYNEQFF.

V usage is TRBV15 and J usage is TRBJ1-6; no definite D call. The CDR3 sequence is 13 residues long. The germline CDR1 and CDR2 sequences are LNHNV and YYDKDF (reference sequence). V lost 0 bases, J lost 9 bases, and 6 bases lay in between. CDR3 coding DNA: TGTGCCACCAGCAGAGATCCGAGTTCACCCCTCCACTTT. Translating it yields CATSRDPSSPLHF.

The table lists this clonotype with a count of one. The rearrangement uses TRBV7-2 and TRBJ2-6, with 7 bases aligning to TRBD2. CDR1 is SGHTA, CDR2 FQGNSA, per germline. The V segment lost 5 bases and the J segment 0 bases; nucleotides outside the gene matches: 7. This CDR3 has 17 amino acids. The CDR3 sequence: CASSAQPGGSGANVLTF. CDR3 in DNA: TGTGCCAGCAGCGCCCAGCCGGGGGGCTCTGGGGCCAACGTCCTGACTTTC.

The CDR3 sequence: CSARGGSDTQYF. DNA for the CDR3: TGCAGTGCTAGAGGGGGCTCAGATACGCAGTATTTT. The chain has TRBV20-1 and TRBJ2-3; D is possibly TRBD1 (5 bases). V gave up 1 base and J gave up 4 bases, with 6 bases separating them. The CDR3 has 12 amino acids. Germline CDR1 DFQATT, CDR2 SNEGSKA (reference sequence).

The J gene is TRBJ2-1, the V gene TRBV28, with a possible D match to TRBD2 (7 bases). With 6 bases removed from V and 9 bases from J, the gap between germline ends came to 27 bases. In germline, CDR1 is MDHEN, CDR2 SYDVKM. The CDR3 has 17 amino acids. The CDR3, as DNA: TGTGCCAGCAGCTGGACTAGGGGGGGGGGGTCGAGGTCTGAGCAGTTCTTC. Translating gives CASSWTRGGGSRSEQFF.

In DNA, the CDR3 is TGTGCCAGTAGTCGTTCCGGGACTATAACATCAGATACGCAGTATTTT. It specifies CASSRSGTITSDTQYF. The rearrangement joins TRBV19 to TRBJ2-3; the match to TRBD2 covers 7 bases. Germline CDR1 and CDR2: LNHDA and SQIVND (reference sequence). Trimming cost V 5 bases and J 4 bases; bases outside gene matches: 12. The CDR3 runs to 16 residues.

This clonotype was seen ten or more times. It may be a read error: a sequence one base away is much more abundant. This rearrangement joins TRBV5-6 to TRBJ1-2; D gene uncertain. V lost 0 bases, J lost 4 bases, and 7 bases lay in between. The CDR3 has 13 residues. CDR1 is SGHDT and CDR2 is YYEEEE in the germline V gene. The CDR3 protein is CASSLGGTYGYTF. For the CDR3, the DNA is TGTGCCAGCAGCTTGGGGGGAACCTATGGCTACACCTTC.

The CDR3 DNA follows: TGTGCCAGCAGCCTCCCTGGACTAGCGGGTACCTACGAGCAGTACTTC. Amino acids: CASSLPGLAGTYEQYF. This chain links TRBV11-2 with TRBJ2-7, with 11 bases matching TRBD2. Germline V CDR1 and CDR2: SGHAT, FQNNGV. CDR3 length: 16 amino acids. J was trimmed by 2 bases and V by 5 bases; bases with no gene match: 8.

A remark on this clonotype: One end of the junction is discordant with germline, which a read error may explain. The V and J genes are TRBV20-1 and TRBJ2-7; 14 bases are shared with TRBD2. This CDR3 comprises 16 residues. Germline CDR1 is DFQATT and CDR2 is SNEGSKA (reference sequence). As DNA, the CDR3 is TGCAGTGCCAACTCCGGGACTAGCGGGAGACAGTACGAGCAGTGCTTC. This sequence encodes CSANSGTSGRQYEQCF.

This sequence joins TRBV12-3 or TRBV12-4 and TRBJ2-7; TRBD1 is a possible D gene (6 bases). The V gene lost 5 bases and the J gene lost 6 bases, with 17 bases spanning the gap. The CDR3 has 14 residues. The DNA of the CDR3 is TGTGCCAGCAGTGGACAGAAAATCGCCTCCGAGCAGTACTTC. This codes for CASSGQKIASEQYF.

This rearrangement joins TRBV20-1 to TRBJ2-3; D is perhaps TRBD2 (5 bases). Germline CDR1 reads DFQATT; CDR2 reads SNEGSKA (reference sequence). V was cut by 2 bases and J by 2 bases, with 20 bases left in between. This CDR3 has 17 amino acids. For the CDR3, the DNA is TGCAGTGCTAGACCCCTCTCGAGGGCAGGCCTCACAGATACGCAGTATTTT. This gives the protein CSARPLSRAGLTDTQYF.

This chain uses TRBV20-1 with TRBJ1-3; no clear D gene. Trimming removed 5 bases from V and 0 bases from J, with 14 bases in between. Germline V CDR1 and CDR2: DFQATT, SNEGSKA (reference sequence). The CDR3 is made up of 15 amino acids. This CDR3 is CSAGGRLNSGNTIYF. Written as DNA, the CDR3 is TGCAGTGCTGGTGGACGTCTGAACTCTGGAAACACCATATATTTT.

DNA for the CDR3: TGCAGCGTTGAGGACAGTATCTATGGCTACACCTTC. Translated: CSVEDSIYGYTF. V gene TRBV29-1 combines with J gene TRBJ1-2, with a tentative D call TRBD1 (6 bases). V was trimmed by 3 bases and J by 4 bases, leaving 9 bases between them. The germline V gene encodes CDR1 SQVTM and CDR2 ANQGSEA. The CDR3 length is 12 residues.

Concerning this clonotype: Since the CDR3 does not end with the conserved phenylalanine or tryptophan, this likely comes from a read error. V and J are TRBV19 and TRBJ1-2; tentative D call: TRBD1 (6 bases). Germline V gene data show CDR1 as LNHDA and CDR2 as SQIVND (reference sequence). The CDR3 sequence is 16 residues long. V lost 9 bases and J 1 base, leaving 21 bases between the germline ends. This chain's CDR3 is CASVMDSSLINYGYTS. CDR3 DNA sequence: TGTGCCAGCGTGATGGACAGCAGTCTGATTAACTATGGCTACACCTCC.

This rearrangement joins TRBV7-3 to TRBJ2-3; 10 bases match TRBD1. V lost 9 bases, J lost 1 base, and 4 bases stayed unmatched. This CDR3 region has 14 residues. Germline-derived CDR1 and CDR2 are SGHTA and FQGTGA. The CDR3 DNA sequence: TGTGCCAGTAGTGGGACAGGGGGCACAGATACGCAGTATTTT. This encodes CASSGTGGTDTQYF.

Concerning this clonotype: Its ends do not fully match the called genes, so a read error is possible. The chain is built from TRBV11-2 and TRBJ2-4; possibly TRBD1 for D (5 bases). Germline V gene data show CDR1 as SGHAT and CDR2 as FQNNGV. The CDR3 has 12 amino acids. CDR3 in amino acids: CASSPDLGPLDF. The CDR3 DNA reads TGTGCCAGCAGTCCCGACTTGGGGCCATTGGACTTC.

This clonotype was detected ten times or more. A read error is possible here, since a much larger clone lies one base away. This CDR3 reads CASGPGYQPQHF. The CDR3 coding sequence is TGTGCCAGCGGGCCGGGATATCAGCCCCAGCATTTT. The chain links TRBV6-2 or TRBV6-3 to TRBJ1-5; D uncertain. This CDR3 comprises 12 residues. V lost 8 bases, J lost 5 bases, and 10 bases lay in between. CDR1 is MNHEY, CDR2 SVGEGT, per germline.

Within the sample, this clonotype is medium-sized. The chain joins TRBV6-5 to TRBJ2-7; D is unclear. Trimming took 0 bases from V and 3 from J, leaving 12 bases between them. In germline, CDR1 is MNHEY, CDR2 SVGAGI. CDR3 length: 15 residues. The CDR3 sequence: CASSYSLNPNYEQYF. In nucleotides, the CDR3 is TGTGCCAGCAGTTACTCTCTGAACCCCAACTACGAGCAGTACTTC.

V usage is TRBV4-3 and J usage is TRBJ2-7; 8 nucleotides agree with TRBD2. CDR3 length: 16 residues. Trimming took 0 bases from V and 5 from J; bases not matched to a gene: 9. Germline values: CDR1 LGHNA, CDR2 YSLEER. In DNA, the CDR3 is TGCGCCAGCAGCCAAGATTTCGGGAGGGCCAGAGACGAGCAGTACTTC. Its translation: CASSQDFGRARDEQYF.

There are many counts of this clonotype. This chain connects TRBV5-8 to TRBJ2-3; 7 bases line up with TRBD2. CDR1 and CDR2 from the germline V gene are SGHTS and YDEGEE. J was trimmed by 4 bases and V by 0 bases; bases with no gene match: 11. This CDR3 is built from 17 residues. The CDR3 sequence: CASSLDRVRGGSDTQYF. CDR3 DNA sequence: TGTGCCAGCAGCTTGGACCGGGTTCGGGGAGGGTCAGATACGCAGTATTTT.

This clonotype has a single count. The chain uses TRBV11-2 and TRBJ2-5; 15 bases agree with TRBD2. Germline assignment: CDR1 SGHAT and CDR2 FQNNGV. This CDR3 contains 16 residues. V lost 5 bases and J lost 5; bases outside the gene matches: 6. The CDR3 loop reads CASSRTSGGARETQYF. CDR3 nucleotides: TGTGCCAGCAGCCGGACTAGCGGGGGGGCCCGGGAGACCCAGTACTTC.

Many counts were recorded for this clonotype. This chain joins TRBV6-2 or TRBV6-3 and TRBJ2-1; TRBD2 matches at 12 bases. V shed 4 bases and J 4 bases; nucleotides not matched to a gene: 5. This CDR3 is built from 16 residues. Per germline, CDR1 MNHEY and CDR2 SVGEGT. CDR3 DNA: TGTGCCAGCAGTTCCTCTAGCGGGGGGGTTTACAATGAGCAGTTCTTC. Translation gives CASSSSSGGVYNEQFF.

The V and J genes are TRBV7-6 and TRBJ2-2; D remains unclear. V gave up 4 bases and J gave up 3 bases, with 6 bases separating them. The germline gives CDR1 SGHVS, CDR2 FNYEAQ. The CDR3 runs 13 residues. CDR3 residues: CASSSQYTGELFF. In nucleotides, the CDR3 is TGTGCCAGCAGCTCACAGTACACCGGGGAGCTGTTTTTT.

Judged by abundance, this clonotype is medium-sized. V gene TRBV4-2 combines with J gene TRBJ2-7, with 8 nucleotides matching TRBD2. The junction had 12 bases not matched to a gene; V was cut back by 3 bases and J by 5 bases. Germline V gene lookup returns CDR1 LGHNA and CDR2 YNFKEQ. The CDR3 loop spans 16 amino acids. CDR3: CASSQSNRAGGDEQYF. The CDR3 DNA is TGTGCCAGCAGCCAGTCTAATCGCGCGGGGGGTGACGAGCAGTACTTC.

The chain carries TRBV29-1 and TRBJ2-1; 7 positions agree with TRBD2. J was trimmed by 7 bases and V by 4 bases; bases with no gene match: 13. This CDR3 spans 15 amino acids. Looked up from germline, CDR1 is SQVTM and CDR2 is ANQGSEA. The CDR3 protein is CSVVPPWGTTNEQFF. Here the CDR3 DNA reads TGCAGCGTTGTACCCCCATGGGGGACTACAAATGAGCAGTTCTTC.